These 8 T cell receptor beta chains share one sample of origin, sequenced in a study of T-cell memory formation after mild COVID-19 listed by TCRdb under 2021. Library method: 5' RACE. TCRdb shows the sequencer as Illumina NovaSeq 6000. TCRdb ran its own pipeline on the public reads, namely fastp trimming at Q25 and MiXCR clone calling, and kept in-frame beta chains. Entries that share a CDR3 protein sequence are merged under the most common genes and DNA. For this sample there are 150,000 to 200,000 distinct CDR3 sequences; 31% appear just once. The leading ten clones occupy 9.5% to 15% of the sample. Sequencing used PBMCs or a T cell subset sorted from them (not recorded which). The origin of the receptors is an adult woman who had mild COVID-19 (a few samples of this study predate the infection). The sample titles of this study are shuffled in the database, so cell type and time point are left out; the donor was told from shared clones.

The chain couples TRBV5-1 to TRBJ2-7, with TRBD2 matching over 8 bases. V shed 3 bases and J 5 bases; nucleotides not matched to a gene: 10. Germline assignment: CDR1 SGHRS and CDR2 YFSETQ. The CDR3 sequence is 15 residues long. The CDR3 reads CASSSRSGLVNEQYF. The CDR3 DNA follows: TGCGCCAGCAGCTCAAGATCGGGACTAGTAAACGAGCAGTACTTC.

This clonotype was picked up a small number of times. This chain connects TRBV18 to TRBJ2-1; 11 bases map to TRBD2. The junction had 8 bases not matched to a gene; V was cut back by 4 bases and J by 6 bases. Looked up from germline, CDR1 is KGHSH and CDR2 is LQKENI. The CDR3 has 16 amino acids. CDR3 bases: TGTGCCAGCTCACGGGATAGCGGGGGGGCTGGCAATGAGCAGTTCTTC. As protein: CASSRDSGGAGNEQFF.

This clonotype turned up a few times. V and J are TRBV12-3 or TRBV12-4 and TRBJ1-5; tentatively, D is TRBD1 (6 bases). Trimming took off 7 bases at V and 9 bases at J, with 22 bases between the two ends. The CDR3 totals 15 residues. CDR3 loop: CASTRATGSIRPQHF. The CDR3 DNA sequence: TGTGCCAGCACCCGCGCAACAGGGTCAATCAGGCCCCAGCATTTT.

This clonotype turned up a few times. The rearrangement uses TRBV3-1 and TRBJ2-7; perhaps TRBD1 as D (5 bases). V lost 4 bases and J lost 2, with 12 bases in between. Germline CDR1 LGHDT, CDR2 YNNKEL (reference sequence). There are 14 residues in the CDR3. The CDR3 spells CASSLGVAAYEQYF. Written as DNA, the CDR3 is TGTGCCAGCAGCCTAGGGGTGGCCGCCTACGAGCAGTACTTC.

The rearrangement links TRBV4-2 to TRBJ2-7; TRBD1 matches at 8 bases. The CDR3 spans 14 residues. With 3 bases clipped from V and 2 bases from J, the junction kept 3 bases outside the gene matches. CDR1 LGHNA and CDR2 YNFKEQ come from the germline V gene. The CDR3: CASSHTGQAYEQYF. As DNA, the CDR3 is TGTGCCAGCAGCCACACGGGACAGGCCTACGAGCAGTACTTC.

In this sample, this clonotype turned up a few times. This chain uses TRBV27 with TRBJ2-2; the D gene is possibly TRBD2 (6 bases). Germline V gene data show CDR1 as MNHEY and CDR2 as SMNVEV (reference sequence). With 3 bases removed from V and 3 bases from J, the gap between germline ends came to 11 bases. This CDR3 is built from 15 residues. The CDR3 sequence: CASSFSRDYTGELFF. For the CDR3, the DNA is TGTGCCAGCAGTTTCTCGAGGGACTACACCGGGGAGCTGTTTTTT.

The rearrangement links TRBV2 to TRBJ1-1; 7 bases match TRBD1. Unmatched junction bases numbered 7, after V lost 5 bases and J lost 4 bases. The CDR3 sequence is 14 residues long. CDR1 and CDR2 from the germline V gene are SNHLY and FYNNEI. The CDR3 protein is CASSLTGFITEAFF. As DNA, the CDR3 is TGTGCCAGCAGTTTGACAGGGTTCATCACTGAAGCTTTCTTT.

The chain carries TRBV28 and TRBJ2-3, with 13 bases that match TRBD2. CDR3 length equals 17 residues. V shed 5 bases, J shed 2 bases, and the junction held 7 bases outside the gene matches. From germline, CDR1 is MDHEN and CDR2 SYDVKM. CDR3 coding DNA: TGTGCCAGCAGTCCGGGACTAGCGGGGTTACTCACAGATACGCAGTATTTT. Residues: CASSPGLAGLLTDTQYF.